Presented here are 6 T cell receptor beta chains from one specimen sequenced in a study of neoadjuvant anti-PD-1 for oral cavity cancer. Some clones are missing from TCRdb's copy, which holds only in-frame ones; the method was immunoSEQ multiplex PCR. The sample holds fewer than 15,000 clones, roughly 79% seen once. As for time point: after neoadjuvant nivolumab, at surgical resection. This specimen was PBMCs, taken after nivolumab (anti-PD-1) treatment. These receptors were collected from a person between 40 and 85 years old with oral cavity squamous cell carcinoma.

This chain links TRBV19 with TRBJ2-5; D might be TRBD2 (6 bases). Trimming took off 4 bases at V and 0 bases at J, with 12 bases between the two ends. The CDR3 extends over 15 amino acids. Germline CDR1 is LNHDA and CDR2 is SQIVND (reference sequence). CDR3 protein: CASSRGAGNQETQYF. The CDR3 bases are TGTGCCAGTAGTAGAGGGGCGGGAAACCAAGAGACCCAGTACTTC.

The chain combines TRBV18 with TRBJ1-2, with D unclear. Trimming removed 4 bases from V and 6 bases from J, with 12 bases in between. The CDR3 length is 13 residues. Germline CDR1 reads KGHSH; CDR2 reads LQKENI. CDR3 amino acids: CASSQGNVDGYTF. The CDR3 region has the DNA TGTGCCAGCTCACAAGGGAACGTGGATGGCTACACCTTC.

This chain joins TRBV7-9 and TRBJ2-3; D is unclear. Per the germline V gene, CDR1 is SEHNR and CDR2 is FQNEAQ (reference sequence). The CDR3 extends over 14 amino acids. V was cut by 1 base and J by 2 bases, with 7 bases left in between. CDR3 protein: CASSLEGLTDTQYF. DNA for the CDR3: TGTGCCAGCAGCTTAGAGGGCCTCACAGATACGCAGTATTTT.

V is TRBV18 and J is TRBJ1-1, with 7 bases aligning to TRBD1. The germline V gene has CDR1 KGHSH and CDR2 LQKENI. V lost 4 bases, J lost 0 bases, and 5 bases stayed unmatched. The CDR3 covers 15 residues. The CDR3 nucleotides read TGTGCCAGCTCACAGGGACAGAGGCTGAACACTGAAGCTTTCTTT. Translated, it gives CASSQGQRLNTEAFF.

This clone was counted once. The chain uses TRBV28 and TRBJ1-5, with D hard to call. CDR1 and CDR2 from the germline V gene are MDHEN and SYDVKM. The CDR3 length is 14 residues. Trimming took 5 bases from V and 0 from J, leaving 8 bases between them. CDR3 protein: CASSNVVSNQPQHF. CDR3 coding DNA: TGTGCCAGCAGTAATGTGGTTAGCAATCAGCCCCAGCATTTT.

This chain joins TRBV11-2 and TRBJ1-4; no reliable D call. The V and J ends lost 4 bases and 0 bases respectively, with 12 bases between them. This CDR3 has 16 residues. Germline loops: CDR1 SGHAT, CDR2 FQNNGV. The CDR3 spells CASSSAPGATNEKLFF. The CDR3 DNA is TGTGCCAGCAGCTCCGCCCCAGGAGCAACTAATGAAAAACTGTTTTTT.